The clone carrying this T cell receptor beta chain was seen only a few times. This specimen comes from a study of blood T cell repertoires in COVID-19. In the authors' methods: Nucleated cell counts were estimated from reference gene primer amplification. Libraries were prepared by immunoSEQ multiplex PCR; TCRdb keeps only in-frame clonotypes and omits some of them. That table gives V, J and clone size, and the DNA gave D and trimming. Here the sample spans 150,000 to 200,000 clones, approximately 88% being singletons. Assignment of participants to cohorts was predicated upon participant-reported clinical history. This CDR3 region has 17 residues. Trimming cost V 2 bases and J 2 bases, with 19 bases left between them. Germline V gene data show CDR1 as GTSNPN and CDR2 as SVGIG (reference sequence).

The material sequenced was PBMCs or T cells enriched from blood (not recorded which). This chain links TRBV30 with TRBJ1-3; a possible D gene is TRBD1 (6 bases). The clonotype originates from a woman between 18 and 29 years old who had recovered from COVID-19. The CDR3 protein is CAWSRNSDSLAGNTIYF. The CDR3, as DNA: TGTGCCTGGAGTCGTAACTCGGACAGCTTGGCTGGAAACACCATATATTTT.